This TCR beta chain was identified in a study of breast tumors, draining lymph nodes, adjacent tissues. Samples came from axillary lymph nodes draining the breast cancer. The CDR3 extends over 13 amino acids. Deletions cut 4 bases from V and 7 bases from J, with 16 bases between. The germline CDR1 and CDR2 sequences are GTSNPN and SVGIG (reference sequence). TCRdb reprocessed the multiplex PCR reads with MiXCR, giving one entry per CDR3 protein. The table has more than 200,000 distinct CDR3 sequences, about 34% seen once. The source is a female donor with breast cancer. Some clones in this sample may be carry-over from other donors' samples. The specimen sequenced was axillary lymph node tissue. The rearrangement joins TRBV30 to TRBJ1-2; possibly TRBD1 for D (5 bases). For the CDR3, the DNA is TGTGCCTGGACACGGGGCAGTTTCTCTGGCTACACCTTC. As protein: CAWTRGSFSGYTF.